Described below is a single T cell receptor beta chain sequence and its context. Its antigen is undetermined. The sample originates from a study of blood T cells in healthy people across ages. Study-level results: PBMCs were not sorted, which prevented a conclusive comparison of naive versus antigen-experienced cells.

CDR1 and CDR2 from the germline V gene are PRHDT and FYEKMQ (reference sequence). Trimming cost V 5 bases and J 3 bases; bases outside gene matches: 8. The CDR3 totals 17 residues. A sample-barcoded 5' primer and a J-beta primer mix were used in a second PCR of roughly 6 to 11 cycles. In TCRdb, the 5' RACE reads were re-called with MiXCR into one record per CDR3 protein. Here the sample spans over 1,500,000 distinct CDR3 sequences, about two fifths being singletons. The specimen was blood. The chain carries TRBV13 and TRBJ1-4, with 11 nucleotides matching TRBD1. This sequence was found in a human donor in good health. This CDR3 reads CASSQSGQGAANEKLFF. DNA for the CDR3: TGTGCCAGCAGCCAGTCAGGACAGGGGGCAGCTAATGAAAAACTGTTTTTT.